A single sample gave rise to the 24 T cell receptor beta chains below, sequenced in a study of blood T cell repertoires in COVID-19. TCRdb's copy holds only in-frame clones and misses some; the assay was immunoSEQ multiplex PCR. Of about 260,000 clones listed, 85% to 90% were seen once; the top ten hold approximately 1.4%. The specimen sequenced was peripheral blood. These receptors were collected from a middle-aged woman who had recovered from COVID-19.

The chain links TRBV11-2 to TRBJ1-1; 7 nucleotides match TRBD1. Germline V gene sequence: CDR1 SGHAT, CDR2 FQNNGV. This CDR3 is 15 amino acids long. V dropped 1 base and J dropped 5; count of bases not matched to a gene: 7. The CDR3 region is CASSLVGRGFTEAFF. CDR3 coding DNA: TGTGCCAGCAGCTTAGTGGGCAGGGGGTTTACTGAAGCTTTCTTT.

The chain combines TRBV6-5 with TRBJ1-2; tentatively, D is TRBD1 (6 bases). V lost 5 bases to trimming and J lost 4 bases, with 14 bases between them. The germline V gene encodes CDR1 MNHEY and CDR2 SVGAGI. The CDR3 runs to 14 residues. As DNA, the CDR3 is TGTGCCAGCAGTAACAGCGGGGGGCCCTATGGCTACACCTTC. This sequence encodes CASSNSGGPYGYTF.

The V call is TRBV6-5, the J call TRBJ1-2; tentative D call: TRBD1 (5 bases). Between the trimmed V and J ends, which lost 0 bases and 6 bases, there was a span of 11 bases. The CDR3 runs 14 residues. In germline, CDR1 is MNHEY, CDR2 SVGAGI. The CDR3 sequence: CASSYSQRGNGYTF. For the CDR3, the DNA is TGTGCCAGCAGTTACTCCCAGCGGGGGAATGGCTACACCTTC.

This clone was seen just once. This rearrangement joins TRBV7-9 to TRBJ1-2, with 8 bases that match TRBD1. Germline V lookup: CDR1 SEHNR, CDR2 FQNEAQ (reference sequence). This CDR3 contains 14 residues. V was pared by 5 bases and J by 4 bases, with 6 bases of the junction left unmatched. CDR3 loop: CASSPQDRAYGYTF. CDR3 sequence (DNA): TGTGCCAGCAGCCCCCAGGACAGGGCCTATGGCTACACCTTC.

The rearrangement uses TRBV11-2 and TRBJ2-7; TRBD2 matches 9 bases. V gave up 4 bases and J gave up 2 bases; unmatched junction bases: 9. From germline, CDR1 is SGHAT and CDR2 FQNNGV. The CDR3 contains 16 residues. Written as DNA, the CDR3 is TGTGCCAGCAGCTCCCAGCGGGGGGCGACACCCTACGAGCAGTACTTC. Amino acids: CASSSQRGATPYEQYF.

This clone was observed a single time. The chain uses TRBV5-1 and TRBJ2-5; 7 bases agree with TRBD1. Germline CDR1 is SGHRS and CDR2 is YFSETQ. V lost 0 bases to trimming and J lost 2 bases; unmatched junction nucleotides: 4. This CDR3 comprises 15 residues. The CDR3 sequence: CASSLGGTVQETQYF. The CDR3 DNA follows: TGCGCCAGCAGCTTGGGGGGGACAGTACAAGAGACCCAGTACTTC.

V is TRBV9 and J is TRBJ2-4, with TRBD1 identical over 7 bases. The CDR3 totals 15 residues. The V segment lost 2 bases and the J segment 0 bases; nucleotides outside the gene matches: 2. In germline, CDR1 is SGDLS, CDR2 YYNGEE. The CDR3 region has the DNA TGTGCCAGCAGCGTCGGACAGGCAGCCAAAAACATTCAGTACTTC. This translates into CASSVGQAAKNIQYF. The whole variable domain, filled in from reference TRBV9 and TRBJ2-4, reads DSGVTQTPKHLITATGQRVTLRCSPRSGDLSVYWYQQSLDQGLQFLIQYYNGEERAKGNILERFSAQQFPDLHSELNLSSLELGDSALYFCASSVGQAAKNIQYFGAGTRLSVL.

The rearrangement links TRBV24-1 to TRBJ2-3, with 8 bases that match TRBD2. The CDR3 runs to 16 residues. Germline V gives CDR1 KGHDR, CDR2 SFDVKD. V shed 0 bases, J shed 5 bases, and the junction held 6 bases outside the gene matches. CDR3 sequence reads: CATSDLLPGGGDTQYF. CDR3 nucleotide sequence: TGTGCCACCAGTGATTTGCTACCGGGGGGGGGAGATACGCAGTATTTT.

Only one count was recorded for this clone. The rearrangement uses TRBV5-1 and TRBJ1-2, with D tentatively TRBD1 (5 bases). The CDR3 loop spans 15 amino acids. The germline CDR1 and CDR2 sequences are SGHRS and YFSETQ. V lost 2 bases, J lost 2 bases, and 13 bases lay in between. The CDR3: CASSFGGASNYGYTF. The DNA for the CDR3 is TGCGCCAGCAGCTTCGGAGGGGCGTCAAACTATGGCTACACCTTC. Complete variable domain (other parts from reference TRBV5-1 and TRBJ1-2): KAGVTQTPRYLIKTRGQQVTLSCSPISGHRSVSWYQQTPGQGLQFLFEYFSETQRNKGNFPGRFSGRQFSNSRSEMNVSTLELGDSALYLCASSFGGASNYGYTFGSGTRLTVV.

The genes are TRBV7-2 and TRBJ1-4, with D unclear. The CDR3 has 13 amino acids. The germline V gene has CDR1 SGHTA and CDR2 FQGNSA. V dropped 5 bases and J dropped 7 bases, with 11 bases sitting between them. The CDR3 loop reads CASSHREPEKLFF. The DNA for the CDR3 is TGTGCCAGCAGCCACCGGGAGCCTGAAAAACTGTTTTTT. The entire variable domain, with the rest obtained from reference TRBV7-2 and TRBJ1-4, is as follows: GAGVSQSPSNKVTEKGKDVELRCDPISGHTALYWYRQSLGQGLEFLIYFQGNSAPDKSGLPSDRFSAERTGGSVSTLTIQRTQQEDSAVYLCASSHREPEKLFFGSGTQLSVL.

V is TRBV19 and J is TRBJ2-7, with D possibly TRBD2 on 5 matching bases. V lost 1 base and J lost 6, with 10 bases in between. This CDR3 contains 13 residues. Germline V gene data show CDR1 as LNHDA and CDR2 as SQIVND (reference sequence). The DNA of the CDR3 is TGTGCCAGTAGTATAGGGTCGGGATCCGAGCAGTACTTC. It specifies CASSIGSGSEQYF. The entire variable domain, with the rest obtained from reference TRBV19 and TRBJ2-7, is as follows: DGGITQSPKYLFRKEGQNVTLSCEQNLNHDAMYWYRQDPGQGLRLIYYSQIVNDFQKGDIAEGYSVSREKKESFPLTVTSAQKNPTAFYLCASSIGSGSEQYFGPGTRLTVT.

The chain employs TRBV5-1 and TRBJ2-2; D is possibly TRBD2 (6 bases). V was clipped by 4 bases and J by 2 bases, with 18 bases between them. CDR1 and CDR2 (germline): SGHRS, YFSETQ. The CDR3 totals 17 residues. CDR3 in DNA: TGCGCCAGCAGCCCTCTTACCGGGACTCTAAACACCGGGGAGCTGTTTTTT. Translating gives CASSPLTGTLNTGELFF. Full variable domain (outside the CDR3, taken from reference TRBV5-1 and TRBJ2-2): KAGVTQTPRYLIKTRGQQVTLSCSPISGHRSVSWYQQTPGQGLQFLFEYFSETQRNKGNFPGRFSGRQFSNSRSEMNVSTLELGDSALYLCASSPLTGTLNTGELFFGEGSRLTVL.

The rearrangement uses TRBV5-6 and TRBJ1-1; 7 bases align to TRBD1. This CDR3 spans 16 amino acids. The germline CDR1 and CDR2 sequences are SGHDT and YYEEEE. The V and J ends lost 0 bases and 0 bases, in that order; junction bases with no gene match: 5. The CDR3 DNA reads TGTGCCAGCAGCTTGGTAGGGGGCGCAGTGAACACTGAAGCTTTCTTT. The encoded protein is CASSLVGGAVNTEAFF.

The chain is built from TRBV6-5 and TRBJ2-2; D might be TRBD1 (6 bases). The V gene's germline CDR1 is MNHEY and CDR2 SVGAGI. The length of the CDR3 is 13 residues. V lost 6 bases and J lost 7, with 12 bases in between. The CDR3 loop reads CASRSTGIGELFF. CDR3 nucleotides: TGTGCCAGCAGGTCTACAGGGATCGGGGAGCTGTTTTTT.

This CDR3 is CASSLLGGDGYTF. The CDR3 DNA reads TGTGCCAGCAGTTTACTGGGAGGGGATGGCTACACCTTC. This chain uses TRBV27 with TRBJ1-2; TRBD1 is a possible D gene (5 bases). CDR3 length: 13 amino acids. V was pared by 2 bases and J by 6 bases, with 10 bases between. The germline gives CDR1 MNHEY, CDR2 SMNVEV (reference sequence).

The chain is built from TRBV5-6 and TRBJ1-1; possibly TRBD1 for D (6 bases). The CDR3 sequence is 13 residues long. The ends were cut back, 4 bases at V and 3 bases at J, with 10 bases in the middle. CDR1 is SGHDT, CDR2 YYEEEE, per germline. CDR3 nucleotide sequence: TGTGCCAGCAGCGCGTGGGGGCACACTGAAGCTTTCTTT. Its protein is CASSAWGHTEAFF.

As concerns this clone: Other DNA sequences within the sample encode an identical CDR3. The genes are TRBV10-3 and TRBJ1-3, with 7 bases identical to TRBD1. Germline loops: CDR1 ENHRY, CDR2 SYGVKD. With 6 bases clipped from V and 4 bases from J, the junction kept 6 bases outside the gene matches. The CDR3 contains 14 residues. The CDR3 DNA sequence: TGTGCCATCAGCGAAGACAGGGAAGGAAACACCATATATTTT. Its protein is CAISEDREGNTIYF.

This chain joins TRBV5-1 and TRBJ1-1; 9 positions agree with TRBD1. J was trimmed by 4 bases and V by 3 bases; bases with no gene match: 1. CDR3 size: 13 residues. Looked up from germline, CDR1 is SGHRS and CDR2 is YFSETQ. Here the CDR3 DNA reads TGCGCCAGCAGCTGGGACAGGGCCACTGAAGCTTTCTTT. Translating it yields CASSWDRATEAFF.

The genes are TRBV10-3 and TRBJ1-4; D gene uncertain. Looked up from germline, CDR1 is ENHRY and CDR2 is SYGVKD. The germline V and J ends were trimmed by 5 bases and 1 base, with 17 bases remaining between them. The CDR3 sequence is 17 residues long. The CDR3 here is CAISPTRLTLTNEKLFF. CDR3 bases: TGTGCCATCAGTCCCACCCGTTTGACTCTAACTAATGAAAAACTGTTTTTT.

The chain carries TRBV9 and TRBJ1-4, with D perhaps TRBD1 (6 bases). Trimming stripped 1 base from V and 0 bases from J, with 10 bases between. Germline V gene data show CDR1 as SGDLS and CDR2 as YYNGEE. CDR3 length: 16 amino acids. The CDR3 protein is CASSVHPGATNEKLFF. CDR3 DNA sequence: TGTGCCAGCAGCGTACACCCAGGGGCAACTAATGAAAAACTGTTTTTT. Drawing the rest from reference TRBV9 and TRBJ1-4, the complete variable domain is DSGVTQTPKHLITATGQRVTLRCSPRSGDLSVYWYQQSLDQGLQFLIQYYNGEERAKGNILERFSAQQFPDLHSELNLSSLELGDSALYFCASSVHPGATNEKLFFGSGTQLSVL.

The chain joins TRBV12-3 or TRBV12-4 to TRBJ1-1, with D perhaps TRBD1 (5 bases). V lost 1 base and J 6 bases, leaving 9 bases between the germline ends. The CDR3 runs 13 residues. The CDR3 spells CASSLVRGSEAFF. The CDR3 DNA is TGTGCCAGCAGTTTAGTTCGGGGGTCTGAAGCTTTCTTT.

V gene TRBV11-3 combines with J gene TRBJ2-1; 14 bases map to TRBD2. V lost 5 bases and J lost 6; bases outside the gene matches: 3. CDR1 SGHNT and CDR2 YENEEA come from the germline V gene. This CDR3 spans 15 amino acids. CDR3 residues: CASSPGLAGGNEQFF. CDR3 DNA sequence: TGTGCCAGCAGCCCCGGACTAGCGGGGGGCAATGAGCAGTTCTTC. Drawing the rest from reference TRBV11-3 and TRBJ2-1, the complete variable domain is EAGVVQSPRYKIIEKKQPVAFWCNPISGHNTLYWYLQNLGQGPELLIRYENEEAVDDSQLPKDRFSAERLKGVDSTLKIQPAELGDSAVYLCASSPGLAGGNEQFFGPGTRLTVL.

The chain couples TRBV6-6 to TRBJ1-3, with D possibly TRBD1 on 5 matching bases. V shed 0 bases and J shed 1 base, with 10 bases lying between them. The CDR3 is 16 residues long. Germline CDR1 MNHNY, CDR2 SVGAGI (reference sequence). The CDR3 loop is CASSYSAGRSGNTIYF. The CDR3 DNA reads TGTGCCAGCAGTTACTCCGCAGGGAGGTCTGGAAACACCATATATTTT.

This chain links TRBV5-1 with TRBJ2-1; TRBD2 agrees at 10 bases. Looked up from germline, CDR1 is SGHRS and CDR2 is YFSETQ. The length of the CDR3 is 16 residues. The trim removed 1 base at V and 4 bases at J, leaving 5 bases unmatched. CDR3 bases: TGCGCCAGCAGCTTGTGGGCTAGCGGGGGATACAATGAGCAGTTCTTC. This encodes CASSLWASGGYNEQFF.